What follows are 18 T cell receptor beta chains derived from one specimen sequenced in a study of shared clonotypes between healthy human individuals. TCRdb's copy holds only in-frame clones and misses some; the assay was immunoSEQ multiplex PCR. The repertoire holds millions of clones, with just over 90% as singletons. The sequenced sample consisted of naive CD4+ T cells sorted from blood. The subset denotes: CD45RA+ positively selected. Receptors originate from a man aged 18 to 35 in good health.

The chain carries TRBV28 and TRBJ2-7; the D gene could be TRBD1 or TRBD2 (5 bases each). Germline V gene sequence: CDR1 MDHEN, CDR2 SYDVKM. Between the trimmed V and J ends, which lost 2 bases and 1 base, there was a span of 15 bases. This CDR3 contains 16 residues. CDR3 sequence reads: CASSLERRTPSYEQYF. CDR3 coding DNA: TGTGCCAGCAGTTTAGAGAGGAGGACACCTTCCTACGAGCAGTACTTC.

V usage is TRBV27 and J usage is TRBJ2-3; weak D call: TRBD2 (5 bases). The CDR3 spans 10 residues. From germline, CDR1 is MNHEY and CDR2 SMNVEV (reference sequence). The CDR3: CSSPAGTQYF. For the CDR3, the DNA is TGTTCATCCCCCGCGGGTACGCAGTATTTT.

J is TRBJ2-5 and V is TRBV30; D may be TRBD2 (5 bases). Germline V gives CDR1 GTSNPN, CDR2 SVGIG (reference sequence). The CDR3 totals 13 residues. Between the trimmed V and J ends, which lost 2 bases and 2 bases, there was a span of 9 bases. CDR3 sequence reads: CAWSRRTQETQYF. The CDR3 DNA reads TGTGCCTGGAGTCGCAGGACTCAAGAGACCCAGTACTTC.

This clone has a handful of counts. The same CDR3 arises from other DNA sequences in this sample as well. This rearrangement joins TRBV2 to TRBJ2-7; no reliable D call. The CDR3 consists of 12 residues. The V end lost 6 bases, the J end lost 0 bases, and 6 bases lay between the germline ends. Germline V lookup: CDR1 SNHLY, CDR2 FYNNEI. The CDR3 spells CASRLDSYEQYF. CDR3 bases: TGTGCCAGCAGACTGGACTCCTACGAGCAGTACTTC.

The gene calls are TRBV30 and TRBJ1-5; TRBD1 aligns across 9 bases. Trimming took 0 bases from V and 4 from J; bases not matched to a gene: 1. CDR1 and CDR2 (germline): GTSNPN, SVGIG (reference sequence). The length of the CDR3 is 14 residues. Here the CDR3 DNA reads TGTGCCTGGAGTGTACAGGGGGCTAATCAGCCCCAGCATTTT. This sequence encodes CAWSVQGANQPQHF.

This chain joins TRBV29-1 and TRBJ2-5; no firm D call. The closer fit of TRBJ2-7 to the DNA end suggests the J call may be wrong. CDR1 is SQVTM, CDR2 ANQGSEA, per germline. The CDR3 runs 13 residues. CDR3 coding DNA: TGCAGCGTGGCCCAAAGGTTATCCTACGAGCAGTACTTC. This gives the protein CSVAQRLSYEQYF.

This clone was recorded once. The rearrangement uses TRBV7-2 and TRBJ2-2; D is perhaps TRBD2 (7 bases). Trimming removed 3 bases from V and 5 bases from J, with 13 bases in between. Germline V gives CDR1 SGHTA, CDR2 FQGNSA. This CDR3 comprises 15 residues. CDR3: CASSFLRGRTGELFF. CDR3 coding DNA: TGTGCCAGCAGCTTCCTGCGGGGGCGGACCGGGGAGCTGTTTTTT.

The genes are TRBV2 and TRBJ2-5, with TRBD2 matching over 12 bases. The CDR3 loop spans 18 amino acids. Losses at the gene ends were 1 base for V and 4 bases for J; bases not matched to a gene: 10. The germline gives CDR1 SNHLY, CDR2 FYNNEI. In DNA form, the CDR3 reads TGTGCCAGCAGTGAAGTGAGTCTAGCGGGGGGGCTTGCAGAGACCCAGTACTTC. Its protein product is CASSEVSLAGGLAETQYF.

The DNA of the CDR3 is TGTGCCAGAAGCCCGGAGACAGGTGATCAGCCCCAGCATTTT. Amino acid sequence: CARSPETGDQPQHF. The chain recombines TRBV5-3 with TRBJ1-5; D is perhaps TRBD1 (6 bases). TRBV5-3 is an ORF for which the function is uncertain. V lost 4 bases to trimming and J lost 5 bases, with 13 bases between them. The CDR3 is 14 residues long.

The genes are TRBV28 and TRBJ1-2; TRBD1 matches 10 bases. Per germline, CDR1 MDHEN and CDR2 SYDVKM. The CDR3 runs 14 residues. Trimming removed 5 bases from V and 5 bases from J; junction bases left unmatched: 5. DNA for the CDR3: TGTGCCAGCAGTGACCGGGACAGGGGATATGGCTACACCTTC. It is translated as CASSDRDRGYGYTF.

The chain is built from TRBV27 and TRBJ2-1; 16 nucleotides align to TRBD2. Germline trimming cut 0 bases from V and 4 bases from J; bases unmatched to any gene: 3. Germline V gives CDR1 MNHEY, CDR2 SMNVEV (reference sequence). The CDR3 has 18 amino acids. The CDR3 DNA sequence: TGTGCCAGCAGTTTATCGGGACTAGCGGGAGGGCGATACAATGAGCAGTTCTTC. It yields the protein CASSLSGLAGGRYNEQFF.

This clone has just one count. This sample also contains other DNA sequences that code for the same CDR3. The chain carries TRBV6-6 and TRBJ1-5, with no clear D. Germline values: CDR1 MNHNY, CDR2 SVGAGI (reference sequence). V gave up 2 bases and J gave up 3 bases, with 5 bases separating them. The CDR3 runs to 13 residues. DNA of the CDR3: TGTGCCAGCAGTTACGGCCTCAATCAGCCCCAGCATTTT. The encoded protein is CASSYGLNQPQHF.

V gene TRBV2 combines with J gene TRBJ1-6; D unclear. V was clipped by 2 bases and J by 9 bases, with 5 bases between them. CDR1 is SNHLY, CDR2 FYNNEI, per germline. There are 12 residues in the CDR3. The CDR3 bases are TGTGCCAGCAGTGAACACCTTTCACCCCTCCACTTT. It specifies CASSEHLSPLHF.

V usage is TRBV6-5 and J usage is TRBJ1-1; weak D call: TRBD1 (6 bases). The CDR3 contains 14 residues. Trimming stripped 8 bases from V and 4 bases from J, with 17 bases between. CDR1 MNHEY and CDR2 SVGAGI come from the germline V gene. This CDR3 is CASRLGGETTEAFF. The DNA of the CDR3 is TGTGCCAGCCGCTTAGGGGGAGAGACCACTGAAGCTTTCTTT.

This clone was observed a handful of times. This chain uses TRBV9 with TRBJ1-6; D is undetermined. The V end lost 4 bases, the J end lost 13 bases, and 15 bases lay between the germline ends. This CDR3 has 13 residues. The germline gives CDR1 SGDLS, CDR2 YYNGEE. The CDR3 nucleotides read TGTGCCAGCAGCCGCCAAGAAATTCCGCCCCTCCACTTT. Amino acid sequence: CASSRQEIPPLHF.

The chain is built from TRBV11-2 and TRBJ1-1; D perhaps matches TRBD1 (6 bases). CDR1 and CDR2 (germline): SGHAT, FQNNGV. Trimming left V 3 bases short and J 1 base short, with 15 bases between. The CDR3 contains 16 residues. CDR3 amino acids: CASSFQGRGKNTEAFF. The DNA for the CDR3 is TGTGCCAGCAGCTTTCAGGGGAGGGGGAAGAACACTGAAGCTTTCTTT. The full variable domain, its missing parts supplied by reference TRBV11-2 and TRBJ1-1, is EAGVAQSPRYKIIEKRQSVAFWCNPISGHATLYWYQQILGQGPKLLIQFQNNGVVDDSQLPKDRFSAERLKGVDSTLKIQPAKLEDSAVYLCASSFQGRGKNTEAFFGQGTRLTVV.

The rearrangement uses TRBV30 and TRBJ1-6; D remains unclear. Germline-derived CDR1 and CDR2 are GTSNPN and SVGIG (reference sequence). The CDR3 extends over 16 amino acids. The ends were cut back, 0 bases at V and 5 bases at J, with 14 bases in the middle. The CDR3 DNA is TGTGCCTGGAGTGTACGGGGAGGGCTGCATAATTCACCCCTCCACTTT. Protein sequence: CAWSVRGGLHNSPLHF.

J is TRBJ2-5 and V is TRBV9; 7 nucleotides match TRBD1. CDR1 and CDR2 from the germline V gene are SGDLS and YYNGEE. CDR3 length: 14 residues. V lost 0 bases to trimming and J lost 3 bases; unmatched junction nucleotides: 2. CDR3 protein: CASSVGDRKETQYF. Here the CDR3 DNA reads TGTGCCAGCAGCGTAGGGGACAGAAAAGAGACCCAGTACTTC.